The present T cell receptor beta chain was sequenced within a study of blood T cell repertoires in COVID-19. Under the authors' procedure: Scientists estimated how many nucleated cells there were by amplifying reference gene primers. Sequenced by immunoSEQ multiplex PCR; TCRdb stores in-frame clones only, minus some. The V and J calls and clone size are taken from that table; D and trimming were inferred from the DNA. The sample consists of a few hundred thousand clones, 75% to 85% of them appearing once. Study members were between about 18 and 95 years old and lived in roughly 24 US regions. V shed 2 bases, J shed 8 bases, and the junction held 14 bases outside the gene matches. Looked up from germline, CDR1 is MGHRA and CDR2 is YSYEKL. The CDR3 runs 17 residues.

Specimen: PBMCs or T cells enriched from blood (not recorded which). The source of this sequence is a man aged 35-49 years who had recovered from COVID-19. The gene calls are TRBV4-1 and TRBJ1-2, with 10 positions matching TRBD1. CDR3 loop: CASSQSSDRGKYRGYTF. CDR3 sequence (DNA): TGCGCCAGCAGCCAAAGTTCGGACAGGGGGAAATATAGGGGCTACACCTTC.